This T cell receptor (beta chain) was documented in a study of metastatic and nonmetastatic thyroid tumors. Study overall: Repertoire comparison spanned blood and tumor or nodule tissue of malignant and benign thyroid patients.

Per the original methods: Variation in CDR3 across clinicopathological groups served as the basis for constructing a distant-metastasis classifier in papillary thyroid cancer. Using MiXCR, TCRdb re-called clones from the PCR reads. TCRdb, rather than the study authors, made the V and J calls. The sample includes 21,000 or so clones, 9% to 15% of them seen just once. Study conclusions and caveats: Compared with benign nodules, malignant thyroid tumors were reported to have significantly higher TCR beta diversity in both blood and tumor.

CDR3 length: 15 amino acids. The V end lost 6 bases, the J end lost 6 bases, and 18 bases lay between the germline ends. Germline CDR1 MNHNS, CDR2 SASEGT. Every patient was untreated before thyroid surgery. Comments on this clone: Its cognate antigen is unknown.

The rearrangement uses TRBV6-1 and TRBJ1-5; D is possibly TRBD1 (6 bases). The clonotype originates from a male donor with papillary thyroid cancer or a benign thyroid nodule (not recorded which). Some clones in this sample may be carry-over from other donors' samples. The sample taken for sequencing was blood. In DNA, the CDR3 is TGTGCCAGCAGGCCGACAGGCGGTGGGGGTCAGCCCCAGCATTTT. This gives the protein CASRPTGGGGQPQHF.